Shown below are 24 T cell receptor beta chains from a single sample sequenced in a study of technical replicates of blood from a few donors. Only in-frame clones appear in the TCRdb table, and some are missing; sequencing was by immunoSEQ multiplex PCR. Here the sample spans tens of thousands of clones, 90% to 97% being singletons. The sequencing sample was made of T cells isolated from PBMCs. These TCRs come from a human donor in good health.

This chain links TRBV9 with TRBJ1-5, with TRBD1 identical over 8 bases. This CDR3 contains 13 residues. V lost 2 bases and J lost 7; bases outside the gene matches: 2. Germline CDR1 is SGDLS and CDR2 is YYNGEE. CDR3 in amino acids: CASSVTGDQPQHF. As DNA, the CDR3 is TGTGCCAGCAGCGTGACAGGGGACCAGCCCCAGCATTTT.

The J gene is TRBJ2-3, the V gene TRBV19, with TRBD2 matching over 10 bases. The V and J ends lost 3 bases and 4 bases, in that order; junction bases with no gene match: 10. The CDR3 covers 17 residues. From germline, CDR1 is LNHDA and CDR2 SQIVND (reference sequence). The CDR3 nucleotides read TGTGCCAGTAGTATCCTATCTAGCGGGGGTCCGGCAGATACGCAGTATTTT. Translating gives CASSILSSGGPADTQYF.

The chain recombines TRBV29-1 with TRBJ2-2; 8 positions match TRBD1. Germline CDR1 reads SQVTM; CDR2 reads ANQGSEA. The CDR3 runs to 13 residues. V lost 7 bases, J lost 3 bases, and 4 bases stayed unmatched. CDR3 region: CSAPGGDTGELFF. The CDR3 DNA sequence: TGCAGCGCGCCAGGGGGCGACACCGGGGAGCTGTTTTTT.

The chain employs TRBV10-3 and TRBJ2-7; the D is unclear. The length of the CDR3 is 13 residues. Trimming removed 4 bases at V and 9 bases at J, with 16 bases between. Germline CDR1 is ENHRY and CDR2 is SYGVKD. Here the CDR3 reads CAISGQTPPTQYF. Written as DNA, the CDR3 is TGTGCCATCAGTGGGCAGACACCACCAACGCAGTACTTC.

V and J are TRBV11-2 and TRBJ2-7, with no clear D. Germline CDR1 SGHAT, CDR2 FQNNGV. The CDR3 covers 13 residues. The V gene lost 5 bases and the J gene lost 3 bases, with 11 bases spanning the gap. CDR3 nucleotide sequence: TGTGCCAGCAGCCCTAGTTCCTACTACGAGCAGTACTTC. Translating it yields CASSPSSYYEQYF.

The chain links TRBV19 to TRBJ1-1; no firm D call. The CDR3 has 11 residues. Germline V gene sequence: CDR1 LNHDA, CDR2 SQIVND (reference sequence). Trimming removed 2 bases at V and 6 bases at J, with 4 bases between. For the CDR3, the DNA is TGTGCCAGTAGTATACTATCTGAAGCTTTCTTT. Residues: CASSILSEAFF.

In DNA form, the CDR3 reads TGCGCCAGCAGCTCGGGACAGGGTATTCGCTCGATGTATGGCTACACCTTC. This encodes CASSSGQGIRSMYGYTF. The chain carries TRBV5-1 and TRBJ1-2; TRBD1 aligns across 9 bases. The CDR3 sequence is 17 residues long. The V and J ends lost 3 bases and 5 bases, in that order; junction bases with no gene match: 14. The germline gives CDR1 SGHRS, CDR2 YFSETQ.

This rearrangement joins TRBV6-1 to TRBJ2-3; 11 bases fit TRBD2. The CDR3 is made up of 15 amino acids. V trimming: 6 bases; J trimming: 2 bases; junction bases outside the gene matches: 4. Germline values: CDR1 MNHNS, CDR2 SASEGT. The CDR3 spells CASRASGGNTDTQYF. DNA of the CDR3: TGTGCCAGCAGGGCTAGCGGGGGGAACACAGATACGCAGTATTTT.

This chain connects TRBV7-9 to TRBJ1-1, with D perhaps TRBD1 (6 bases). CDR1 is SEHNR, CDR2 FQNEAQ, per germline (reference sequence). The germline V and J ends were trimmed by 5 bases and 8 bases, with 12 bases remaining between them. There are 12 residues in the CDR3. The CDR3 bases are TGTGCCAGCAGCGACCAGGGGCAGGAAGCTTTCTTT. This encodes CASSDQGQEAFF.

The DNA of the CDR3 is TGTGCCAGCAGGCGTCCGACAGGTGAGTTCTCTGGGGCCAACGTCCTGACTTTC. Amino acid sequence: CASRRPTGEFSGANVLTF. The chain recombines TRBV6-4 with TRBJ2-6; a possible D gene is TRBD1 (6 bases). Trimming removed 6 bases at V and 0 bases at J, with 18 bases between. Germline V CDR1 and CDR2: MRHNA, SNTAGT. This CDR3 has 18 residues.

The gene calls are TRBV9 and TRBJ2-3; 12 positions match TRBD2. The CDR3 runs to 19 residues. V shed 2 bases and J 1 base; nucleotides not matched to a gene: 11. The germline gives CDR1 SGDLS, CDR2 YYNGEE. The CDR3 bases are TGTGCCAGCAGCGTCACTAGCGGGAGGTTATTGGTGGGCACAGATACGCAGTATTTT. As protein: CASSVTSGRLLVGTDTQYF. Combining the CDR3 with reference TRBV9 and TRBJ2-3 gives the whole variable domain DSGVTQTPKHLITATGQRVTLRCSPRSGDLSVYWYQQSLDQGLQFLIQYYNGEERAKGNILERFSAQQFPDLHSELNLSSLELGDSALYFCASSVTSGRLLVGTDTQYFGPGTRLTVL.

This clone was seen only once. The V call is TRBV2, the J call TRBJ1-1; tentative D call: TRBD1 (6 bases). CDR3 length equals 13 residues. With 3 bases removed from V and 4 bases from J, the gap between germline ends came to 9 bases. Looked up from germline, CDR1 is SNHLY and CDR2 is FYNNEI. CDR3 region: CASSDQGSTEAFF. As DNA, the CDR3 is TGTGCCAGCAGTGATCAGGGGAGCACTGAAGCTTTCTTT.

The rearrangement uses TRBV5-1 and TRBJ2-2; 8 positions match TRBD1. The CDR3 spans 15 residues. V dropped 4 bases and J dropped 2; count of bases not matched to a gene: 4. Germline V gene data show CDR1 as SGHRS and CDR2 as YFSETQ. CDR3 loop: CASSRDRPNTGELFF. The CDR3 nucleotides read TGCGCCAGCAGCCGGGACAGGCCTAACACCGGGGAGCTGTTTTTT.

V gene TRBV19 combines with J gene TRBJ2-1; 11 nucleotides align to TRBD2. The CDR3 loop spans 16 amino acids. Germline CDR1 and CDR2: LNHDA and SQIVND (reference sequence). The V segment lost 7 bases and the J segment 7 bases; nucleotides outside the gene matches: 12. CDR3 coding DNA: TGTGCCAGTAACCCTAGCGGGGGGAGGAGTGGGAATGAGCAGTTCTTC. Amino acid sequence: CASNPSGGRSGNEQFF.

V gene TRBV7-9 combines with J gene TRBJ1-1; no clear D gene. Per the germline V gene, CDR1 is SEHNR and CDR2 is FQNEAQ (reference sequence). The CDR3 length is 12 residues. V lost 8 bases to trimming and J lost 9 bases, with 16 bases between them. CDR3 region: CASVREDSQAFF. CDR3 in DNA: TGTGCCAGCGTGCGGGAGGATTCGCAAGCTTTCTTT.

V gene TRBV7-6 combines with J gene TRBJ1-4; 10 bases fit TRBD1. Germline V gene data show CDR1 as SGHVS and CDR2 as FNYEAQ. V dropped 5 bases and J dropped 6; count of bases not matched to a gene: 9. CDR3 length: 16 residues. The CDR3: CASSIKLGQGDEKLFF. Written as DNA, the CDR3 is TGTGCCAGCAGCATAAAATTAGGACAGGGGGATGAAAAACTGTTTTTT.

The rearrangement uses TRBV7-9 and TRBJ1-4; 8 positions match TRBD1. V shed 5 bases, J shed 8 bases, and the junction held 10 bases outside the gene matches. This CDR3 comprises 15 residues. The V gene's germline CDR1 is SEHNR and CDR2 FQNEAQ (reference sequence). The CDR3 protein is CASSHLDRVDEKLFF. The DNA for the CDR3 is TGTGCCAGCAGCCACCTGGACAGGGTGGACGAAAAACTGTTTTTT.

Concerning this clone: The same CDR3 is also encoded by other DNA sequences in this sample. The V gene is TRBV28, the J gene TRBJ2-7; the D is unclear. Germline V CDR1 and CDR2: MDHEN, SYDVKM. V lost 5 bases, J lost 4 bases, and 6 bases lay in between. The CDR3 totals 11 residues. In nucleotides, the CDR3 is TGTGCCAGCAGTCGTAATTACGAGCAGTACTTC. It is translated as CASSRNYEQYF.

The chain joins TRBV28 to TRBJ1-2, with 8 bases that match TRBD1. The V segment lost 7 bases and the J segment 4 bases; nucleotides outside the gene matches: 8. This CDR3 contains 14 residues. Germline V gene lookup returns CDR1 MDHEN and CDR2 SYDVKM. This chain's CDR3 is CASIETGVLYGYTF. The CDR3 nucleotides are TGTGCCAGCATTGAGACAGGGGTGCTCTATGGCTACACCTTC.

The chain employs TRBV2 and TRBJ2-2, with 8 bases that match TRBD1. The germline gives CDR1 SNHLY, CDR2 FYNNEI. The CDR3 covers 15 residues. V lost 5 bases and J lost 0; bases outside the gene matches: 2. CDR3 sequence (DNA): TGTGCCAGCAGTCGGGACAGGACGAACACCGGGGAGCTGTTTTTT. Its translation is CASSRDRTNTGELFF. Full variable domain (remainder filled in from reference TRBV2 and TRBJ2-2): EPEVTQTPSHQVTQMGQEVILRCVPISNHLYFYWYRQILGQKVEFLVSFYNNEISEKSEIFDDQFSVERPDGSNFTLKIRSTKLEDSAMYFCASSRDRTNTGELFFGEGSRLTVL.

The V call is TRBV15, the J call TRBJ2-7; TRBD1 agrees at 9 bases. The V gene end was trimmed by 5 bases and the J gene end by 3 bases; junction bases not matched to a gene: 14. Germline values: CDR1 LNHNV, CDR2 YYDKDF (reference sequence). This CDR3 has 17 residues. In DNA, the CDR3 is TGTGCCACCAGCGCCGTTATTACAGGGGGCGAGATCTACGAGCAGTACTTC. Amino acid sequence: CATSAVITGGEIYEQYF.

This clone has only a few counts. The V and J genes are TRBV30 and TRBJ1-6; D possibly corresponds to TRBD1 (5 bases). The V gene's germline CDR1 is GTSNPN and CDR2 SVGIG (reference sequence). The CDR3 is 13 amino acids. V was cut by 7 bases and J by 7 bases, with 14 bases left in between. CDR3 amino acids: CASGRGENSPLHF. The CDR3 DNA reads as TGTGCCTCGGGGCGGGGTGAGAATTCACCCCTCCACTTT.

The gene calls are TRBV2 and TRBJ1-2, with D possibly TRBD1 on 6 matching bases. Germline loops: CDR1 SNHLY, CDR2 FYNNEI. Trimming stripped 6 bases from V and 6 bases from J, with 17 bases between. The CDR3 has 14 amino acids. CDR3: CASSGVQGWDGYTF. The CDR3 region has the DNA TGTGCCAGCAGCGGGGTACAGGGATGGGATGGCTACACCTTC.

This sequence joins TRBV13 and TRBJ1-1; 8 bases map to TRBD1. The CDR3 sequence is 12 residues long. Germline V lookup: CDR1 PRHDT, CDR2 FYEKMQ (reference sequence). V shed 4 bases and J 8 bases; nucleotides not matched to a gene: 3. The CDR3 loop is CASSSDRDEAFF. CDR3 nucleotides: TGTGCCAGCAGCTCGGACAGGGACGAAGCTTTCTTT. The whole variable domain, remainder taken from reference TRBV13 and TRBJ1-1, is AAGVIQSPRHLIKEKRETATLKCYPIPRHDTVYWYQQGPGQDPQFLISFYEKMQSDKGSIPDRFSAQQFSDYHSELNMSSLELGDSALYFCASSSDRDEAFFGQGTRLTVV.